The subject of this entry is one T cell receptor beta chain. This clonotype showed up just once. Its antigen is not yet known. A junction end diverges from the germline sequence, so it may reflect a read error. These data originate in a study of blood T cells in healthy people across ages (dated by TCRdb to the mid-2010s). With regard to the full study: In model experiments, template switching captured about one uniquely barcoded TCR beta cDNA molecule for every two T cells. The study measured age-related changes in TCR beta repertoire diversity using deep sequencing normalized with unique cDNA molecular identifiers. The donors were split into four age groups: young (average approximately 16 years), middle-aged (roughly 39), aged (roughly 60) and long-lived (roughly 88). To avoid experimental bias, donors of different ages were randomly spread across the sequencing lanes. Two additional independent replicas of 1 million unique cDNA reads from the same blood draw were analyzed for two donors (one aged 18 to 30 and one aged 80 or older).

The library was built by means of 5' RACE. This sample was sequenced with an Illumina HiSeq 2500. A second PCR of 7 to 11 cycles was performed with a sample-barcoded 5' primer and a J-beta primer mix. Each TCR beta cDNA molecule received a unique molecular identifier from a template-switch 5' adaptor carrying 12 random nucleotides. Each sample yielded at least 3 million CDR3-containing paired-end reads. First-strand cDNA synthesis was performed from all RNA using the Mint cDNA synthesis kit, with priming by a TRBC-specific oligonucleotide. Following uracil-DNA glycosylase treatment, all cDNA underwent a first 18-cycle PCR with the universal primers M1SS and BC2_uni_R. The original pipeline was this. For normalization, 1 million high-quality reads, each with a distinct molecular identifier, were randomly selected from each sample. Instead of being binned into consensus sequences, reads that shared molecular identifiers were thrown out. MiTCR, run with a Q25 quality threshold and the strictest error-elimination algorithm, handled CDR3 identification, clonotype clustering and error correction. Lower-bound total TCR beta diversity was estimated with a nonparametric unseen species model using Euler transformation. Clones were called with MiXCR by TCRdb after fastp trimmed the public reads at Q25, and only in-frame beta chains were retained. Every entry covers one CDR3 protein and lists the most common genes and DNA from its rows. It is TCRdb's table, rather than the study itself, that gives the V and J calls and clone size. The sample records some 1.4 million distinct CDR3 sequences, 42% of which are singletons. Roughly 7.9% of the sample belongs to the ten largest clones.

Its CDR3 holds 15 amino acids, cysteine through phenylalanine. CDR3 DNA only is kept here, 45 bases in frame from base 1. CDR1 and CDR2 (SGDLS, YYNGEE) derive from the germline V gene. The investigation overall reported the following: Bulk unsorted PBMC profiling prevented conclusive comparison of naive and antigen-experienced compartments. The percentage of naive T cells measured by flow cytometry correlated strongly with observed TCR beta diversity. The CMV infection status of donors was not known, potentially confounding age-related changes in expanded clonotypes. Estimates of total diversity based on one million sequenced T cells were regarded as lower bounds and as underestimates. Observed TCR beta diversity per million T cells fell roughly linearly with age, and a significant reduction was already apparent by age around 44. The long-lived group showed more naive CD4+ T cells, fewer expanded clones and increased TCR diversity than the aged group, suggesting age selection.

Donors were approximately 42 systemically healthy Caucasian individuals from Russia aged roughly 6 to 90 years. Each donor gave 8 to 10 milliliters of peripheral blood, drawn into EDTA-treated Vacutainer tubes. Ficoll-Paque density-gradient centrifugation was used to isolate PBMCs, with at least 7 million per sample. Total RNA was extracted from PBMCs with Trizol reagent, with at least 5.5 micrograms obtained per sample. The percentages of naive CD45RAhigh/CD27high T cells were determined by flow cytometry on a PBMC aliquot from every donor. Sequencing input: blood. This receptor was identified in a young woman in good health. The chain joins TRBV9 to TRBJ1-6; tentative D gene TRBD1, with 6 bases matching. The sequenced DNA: TGTGCCAGTAGCGAGGGAACAGGGTTGGGTTCACCCCTCCACTTT. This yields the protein CASSEGTGLGSPLHF.